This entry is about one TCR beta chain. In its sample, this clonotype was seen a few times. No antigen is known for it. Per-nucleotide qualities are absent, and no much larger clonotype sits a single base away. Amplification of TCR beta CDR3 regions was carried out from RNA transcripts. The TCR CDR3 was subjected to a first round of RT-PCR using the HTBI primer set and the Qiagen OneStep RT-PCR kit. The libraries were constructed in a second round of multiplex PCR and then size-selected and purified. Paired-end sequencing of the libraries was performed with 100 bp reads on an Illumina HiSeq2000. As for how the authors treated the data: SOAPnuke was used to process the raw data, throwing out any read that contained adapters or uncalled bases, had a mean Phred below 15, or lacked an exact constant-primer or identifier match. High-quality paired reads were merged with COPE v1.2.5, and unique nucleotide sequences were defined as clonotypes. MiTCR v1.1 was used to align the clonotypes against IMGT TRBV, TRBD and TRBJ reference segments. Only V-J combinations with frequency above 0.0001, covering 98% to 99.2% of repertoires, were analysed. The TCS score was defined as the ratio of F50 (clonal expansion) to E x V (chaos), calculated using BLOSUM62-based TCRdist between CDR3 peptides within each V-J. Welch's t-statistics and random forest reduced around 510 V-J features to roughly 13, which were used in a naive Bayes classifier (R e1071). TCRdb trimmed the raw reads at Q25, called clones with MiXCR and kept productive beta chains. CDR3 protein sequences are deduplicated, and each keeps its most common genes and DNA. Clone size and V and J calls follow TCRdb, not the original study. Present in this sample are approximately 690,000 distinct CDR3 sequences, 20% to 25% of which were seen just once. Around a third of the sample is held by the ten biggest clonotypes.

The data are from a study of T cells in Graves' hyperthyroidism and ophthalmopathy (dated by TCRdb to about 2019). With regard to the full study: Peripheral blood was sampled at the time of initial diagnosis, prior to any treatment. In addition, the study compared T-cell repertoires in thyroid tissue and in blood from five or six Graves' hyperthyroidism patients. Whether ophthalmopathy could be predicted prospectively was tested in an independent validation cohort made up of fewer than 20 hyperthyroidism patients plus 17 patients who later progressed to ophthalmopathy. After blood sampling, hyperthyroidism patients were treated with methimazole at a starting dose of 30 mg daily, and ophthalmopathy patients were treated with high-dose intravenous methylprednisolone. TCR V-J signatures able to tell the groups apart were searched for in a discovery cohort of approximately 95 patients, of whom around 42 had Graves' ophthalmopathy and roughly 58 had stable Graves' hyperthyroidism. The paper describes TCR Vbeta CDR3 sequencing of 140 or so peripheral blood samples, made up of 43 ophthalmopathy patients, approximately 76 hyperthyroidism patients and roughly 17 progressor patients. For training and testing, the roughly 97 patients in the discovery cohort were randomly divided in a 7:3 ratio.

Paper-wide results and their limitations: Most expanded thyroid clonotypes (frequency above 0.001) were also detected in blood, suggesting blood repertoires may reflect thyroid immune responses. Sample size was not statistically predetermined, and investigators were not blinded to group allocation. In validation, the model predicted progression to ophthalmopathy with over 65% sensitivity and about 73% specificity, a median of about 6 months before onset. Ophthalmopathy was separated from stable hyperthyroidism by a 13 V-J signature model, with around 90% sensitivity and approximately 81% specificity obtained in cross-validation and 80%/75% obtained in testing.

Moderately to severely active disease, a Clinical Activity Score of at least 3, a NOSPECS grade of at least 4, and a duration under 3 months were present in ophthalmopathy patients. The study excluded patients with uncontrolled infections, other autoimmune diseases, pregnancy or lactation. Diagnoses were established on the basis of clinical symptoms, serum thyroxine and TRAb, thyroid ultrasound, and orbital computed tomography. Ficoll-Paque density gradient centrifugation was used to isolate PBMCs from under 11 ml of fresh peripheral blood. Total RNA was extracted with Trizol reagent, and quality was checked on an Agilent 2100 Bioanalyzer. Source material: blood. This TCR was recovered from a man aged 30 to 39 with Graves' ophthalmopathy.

Read as DNA, the sequence is TGCGCCAGCAGCCAAGATGCGGCGGGAGCCCCCTACGAGCAGTACTTC. It specifies CASSQDAAGAPYEQYF. This receptor chain uses TRBV4-1 and TRBJ2-7, and 7 junction bases match TRBD2. From the cysteine up to the phenylalanine, the CDR3 has a length of 16 residues. The retained sequence is limited to the CDR3, 48 bases, with the frame set at the first base. Via the germline V gene, CDR1 is MGHRA and CDR2 YSYEKL. V is cut back by 0 bases and J by 2 bases, with 7 bases in the junction unmatched.